This TCR beta chain comes out of a study of cytomegalovirus exposure and HLA in healthy donors. Repertoires were generated with immunoSEQ multiplex PCR, while TCRdb's copy carries only in-frame clones and drops some. The data show about 250,000 clones, with about 88% seen just once and 12% held by the top ten. While the first cohort had around 700 subjects, the donors belonged to the separate validation cohort of more than 95 subjects. In this sample, this clone turned up a few times. Its target is unknown. Findings and caveats of the study: Despite most TCR sequences being rare, some public TCRs occurred in many donors.

CDR3 length: 11 residues. Germline V lookup: CDR1 MDHEN, CDR2 SYDVKM. Trimming removed 5 bases from V and 3 bases from J, with 5 bases in between. The sequence was collected from a man aged 18 to 30 in good health and CMV-seropositive. The sequenced material came from PBMCs. This chain uses TRBV28 with TRBJ2-7; D remains ambiguous. Here the CDR3 DNA reads TGTGCCAGCAGTATCAACTACGAGCAGTACTTC. It translates to CASSINYEQYF. Filled out from reference TRBV28 and TRBJ2-7, the complete variable domain reads DVKVTQSSRYLVKRTGEKVFLECVQDMDHENMFWYRQDPGLGLRLIYFSYDVKMKEKGDIPEGYSVSREKKERFSLILESASTNQTSMYLCASSINYEQYFGPGTRLTVT.